Each of the 3 T cell receptor beta chains below was sequenced from the same sample in a study of lung T cells in sarcoidosis with Löfgren's syndrome. TCRdb ran MiXCR on the reads and lists one entry per CDR3 protein. This sample has 15,000 to 25,000 distinct CDR3 sequences, with about 20% found just once. Sequenced: CD4+ T cells from PBMCs. The source is a human donor with sarcoidosis (Löfgren's syndrome or another form), or a control subject (not recorded which).

The sample holds many counts of this clonotype. The genes are TRBV5-1 and TRBJ1-5, with no clear D. The CDR3 has 14 residues. Germline lookup yields CDR1 SGHRS and CDR2 YFSETQ. Trimming removed 0 bases from V and 6 bases from J, with 10 bases in between. For the CDR3, the DNA is TGCGCCAGCAGCTTGGATCAAGGTTCTCAGCCCCAGCATTTT. Translating gives CASSLDQGSQPQHF.

The rearrangement joins TRBV29-1 to TRBJ2-5, with a weak D call TRBD1 (6 bases). V dropped 4 bases and J dropped 7 bases, with 16 bases sitting between them. The CDR3 runs to 13 residues. Germline V gene data show CDR1 as SQVTM and CDR2 as ANQGSEA. The CDR3 here is CSVGVQGKVTQYF. The CDR3 bases are TGCAGCGTTGGGGTGCAGGGGAAGGTGACCCAGTACTTC.

The CDR3 DNA reads as TGCAGCCTCGTAGCTAGCACAGATACGCAGTATTTT. It translates to CSLVASTDTQYF. J is TRBJ2-3 and V is TRBV29-1; no definite D call. This CDR3 region has 12 residues. Germline values: CDR1 SQVTM, CDR2 ANQGSEA. The ends were cut back, 8 bases at V and 0 bases at J, with 9 bases in the middle.